This T cell receptor beta chain was profiled in a study of blood T cell repertoires in COVID-19. Overall study: Samples representing acute and convalescent COVID-19 were sourced from the United States, Italy and Spain. PBMCs, B-cell-depleted T cells, or T cells provided the cDNA or gDNA that made up the material.

Profiling relied on immunoSEQ multiplex PCR, and the TCRdb table lists in-frame clones only, not all of them. This table has roughly 190,000 clones, around 94% appearing once. Recruited during active infection, patients (from Seattle) were subsequently followed longitudinally. The CDR3 loop spans 15 amino acids. V lost 5 bases to trimming and J lost 5 bases, with 19 bases between them. The germline V gene has CDR1 SGHRS and CDR2 YFSETQ. The sample taken for sequencing was peripheral blood. The TCR comes from a man aged 25-45 years with COVID-19, enrolled during active disease. This rearrangement joins TRBV5-1 to TRBJ2-5, with TRBD1 as a possible D gene (5 bases). CDR3 protein: CASSPIQGLKETQYF. As DNA, the CDR3 is TGCGCCAGCAGTCCAATCCAGGGATTAAAGGAGACCCAGTACTTC.